Shown below are 31 T cell receptor beta chains from a single sample sequenced in a study of cytomegalovirus exposure and HLA in healthy donors. Profiling relied on immunoSEQ multiplex PCR, and the TCRdb table lists in-frame clones only, not all of them. The sample lists fewer than 65,000 clones, approximately 92% occurring once. Material for sequencing was PBMCs. The receptors derive from a young woman in good health and CMV-seronegative.

For the CDR3, the DNA is TGTGCCAGCAGCAAAGCGCGGGGCGGGAGGGCGAAGGGCACAGATACGCAGTATTTT. The encoded protein is CASSKARGGRAKGTDTQYF. The chain couples TRBV21-1 to TRBJ2-3; the table names TRBD2, a call not compared with the DNA. TRBV21-1 is marked as a pseudogene. CDR3 length equals 19 residues.

This clone was counted a single time. The V and J genes are TRBV5-1 and TRBJ2-7; possibly TRBD1 for D (5 bases). This CDR3 is 11 amino acids long. V shed 0 bases and J shed 7 bases, with 5 bases lying between them. The germline V gene has CDR1 SGHRS and CDR2 YFSETQ. The CDR3 is CASSLDREQYF. The CDR3 region has the DNA TGCGCCAGCAGCTTGGACAGGGAGCAGTACTTC.

V and J are TRBV27 and TRBJ1-2; 10 positions match TRBD1. Losses at the gene ends were 6 bases for V and 5 bases for J; bases not matched to a gene: 12. CDR1 and CDR2 (germline): MNHEY, SMNVEV (reference sequence). The CDR3 spans 16 residues. CDR3 sequence: CASSARPGQGLYGYTF. The CDR3 coding sequence is TGTGCCAGCAGCGCCCGGCCGGGACAGGGGTTATATGGCTACACCTTC.

The chain links TRBV6-1 to TRBJ2-7, with a tentative D call TRBD2 (5 bases). Trimming took off 2 bases at V and 7 bases at J, with 12 bases between the two ends. Germline CDR1 MNHNS, CDR2 SASEGT. There are 13 residues in the CDR3. In DNA form, the CDR3 reads TGTGCCAGCAGTGAAACGAGGGTCCGGGAGCAGTACTTC. Encoded protein: CASSETRVREQYF.

The chain uses TRBV5-4 and TRBJ2-3, with D tentatively TRBD2 (5 bases). Germline V CDR1 and CDR2: SGHNT, YYREEE (reference sequence). The CDR3 is made up of 13 amino acids. Trimming shortened V by 4 bases and J by 3 bases, and 9 bases separated the two germline ends. This chain's CDR3 is CASSARGTDTQYF. The CDR3 DNA reads as TGTGCCAGCAGCGCACGGGGTACAGATACGCAGTATTTT.

This chain links TRBV5-1 with TRBJ1-4; 7 nucleotides agree with TRBD1. The V gene's germline CDR1 is SGHRS and CDR2 YFSETQ. Trimming at V came to 0 bases and at J to 5 bases, leaving 7 bases not matched to a gene. The CDR3 is made up of 16 amino acids. The CDR3 protein is CASSLGPGGGNEKLFF. CDR3 nucleotide sequence: TGCGCCAGCAGCTTGGGGCCAGGGGGTGGGAATGAAAAACTGTTTTTT.

This chain joins TRBV7-9 and TRBJ1-5, with 8 bases lining up with TRBD1. V gave up 6 bases and J gave up 7 bases; unmatched junction bases: 8. This CDR3 is 14 amino acids long. Germline V gives CDR1 SEHNR, CDR2 FQNEAQ (reference sequence). The CDR3 DNA sequence: TGTGCCAGCAGTTCCGGACAGGGAGGACAGCCCCAGCATTTT. This gives the protein CASSSGQGGQPQHF.

This clone has only one observation. V gene TRBV5-4 combines with J gene TRBJ2-3, with 9 bases matching TRBD2. The CDR3 is made up of 15 amino acids. CDR1 and CDR2 from the germline V gene are SGHNT and YYREEE (reference sequence). Losses at the gene ends were 7 bases for V and 4 bases for J; bases not matched to a gene: 10. The DNA for the CDR3 is TGTGCCAGCCAAGGTGGTAGCGGGGGATCAGATACGCAGTATTTT. Amino acids: CASQGGSGGSDTQYF.

V usage is TRBV30 and J usage is TRBJ1-1; weak D call: TRBD1 (6 bases). Germline V gene data show CDR1 as GTSNPN and CDR2 as SVGIG (reference sequence). The CDR3 loop spans 15 amino acids. The V end was cut by 0 bases, the J end by 4 bases, with 15 bases between. The CDR3 region is CAWSVIGQLSTEAFF. DNA of the CDR3: TGTGCCTGGAGTGTAATAGGACAGTTGAGCACTGAAGCTTTCTTT. Looking up the rest from reference TRBV30 and TRBJ1-1 gives the full variable domain: SQTIHQWPATLVQPVGSPLSLECTVEGTSNPNLYWYRQAAGRGLQLLFYSVGIGQISSEVPQNLSASRPQDRQFILSSKKLLLSDSGFYLCAWSVIGQLSTEAFFGQGTRLTVV.

The chain employs TRBV7-8 and TRBJ1-3, with a possible D match to TRBD1 (5 bases). Trimming took off 5 bases at V and 6 bases at J, with 20 bases between the two ends. In germline, CDR1 is SGHVS, CDR2 FQNEAQ. This CDR3 is 16 amino acids long. CDR3 sequence (DNA): TGTGCCAGCAGCCCACGCCCAGGGATTAGTATAAACACCATATATTTT. Residues: CASSPRPGISINTIYF.

V is TRBV5-1 and J is TRBJ2-1; no firm D call. Trimming shortened V by 5 bases and J by 3 bases, and 9 bases separated the two germline ends. The germline gives CDR1 SGHRS, CDR2 YFSETQ. This CDR3 spans 13 amino acids. In nucleotides, the CDR3 is TGCGCCAGCAGTTTACAAAACTACAATGAGCAGTTCTTC. Its protein is CASSLQNYNEQFF.

The chain joins TRBV2 to TRBJ2-3; 10 bases match TRBD2. CDR1 is SNHLY and CDR2 is FYNNEI in the germline V gene. The CDR3 has 15 residues. V lost 8 bases to trimming and J lost 0 bases; unmatched junction nucleotides: 5. The DNA for the CDR3 is TGTGCCAGCGGCGGACTAGCGGCAAGCACAGATACGCAGTATTTT. Translated: CASGGLAASTDTQYF.

The rearrangement links TRBV18 to TRBJ2-2, with TRBD2 identical over 11 bases. Germline V gene lookup returns CDR1 KGHSH and CDR2 LQKENI. With 8 bases clipped from V and 0 bases from J, the junction kept 11 bases outside the gene matches. This CDR3 has 18 residues. CDR3 residues: CASRRFSGRASNTGELFF. CDR3 nucleotide sequence: TGTGCCAGCCGAAGGTTTAGCGGGAGGGCCTCGAACACCGGGGAGCTGTTTTTT.

Here the CDR3 DNA reads TGTGCCAGTAGTATAACCGGGAGGGGCTTTAGGCAAGAGACCCAGTACTTC. Protein product: CASSITGRGFRQETQYF. The genes are TRBV19 and TRBJ2-5; TRBD2 matches 8 bases. CDR3 length: 17 amino acids. Germline trimming cut 2 bases from V and 2 bases from J; bases unmatched to any gene: 10. Germline V CDR1 and CDR2: LNHDA, SQIVND (reference sequence).

V usage is TRBV9 and J usage is TRBJ1-1; no reliable D call. Germline V gene sequence: CDR1 SGDLS, CDR2 YYNGEE. V shed 4 bases and J shed 8 bases, with 12 bases lying between them. This CDR3 is built from 12 residues. The CDR3 nucleotides are TGTGCCAGCAGCTCCCCGAGAATCGAAGCTTTCTTT. Protein sequence: CASSSPRIEAFF. Based on the CDR3 plus reference TRBV9 and TRBJ1-1, the full variable domain is DSGVTQTPKHLITATGQRVTLRCSPRSGDLSVYWYQQSLDQGLQFLIQYYNGEERAKGNILERFSAQQFPDLHSELNLSSLELGDSALYFCASSSPRIEAFFGQGTRLTVV.

The chain is built from TRBV5-6 and TRBJ2-6; no reliable D call. V lost 7 bases, J lost 5 bases, and 22 bases lay in between. Germline CDR1 SGHDT, CDR2 YYEEEE. This CDR3 is built from 17 residues. The CDR3 DNA sequence: TGTGCCAGCGTTCAGATCAATAGTCACAGTCGGGCCAACGTCCTGACTTTC. Its protein product is CASVQINSHSRANVLTF.

CDR3 residues: CASSLAVGQGSYEQYF. CDR3 nucleotide sequence: TGTGCCAGCAGCTTAGCGGTCGGACAGGGGTCCTACGAGCAGTACTTC. J is TRBJ2-7 and V is TRBV7-9; 9 nucleotides line up with TRBD1. Germline CDR1 SEHNR, CDR2 FQNEAQ (reference sequence). V lost 0 bases and J lost 1; bases outside the gene matches: 4. This CDR3 region has 16 residues.

The chain is built from TRBV5-1 and TRBJ1-4, with D tentatively TRBD1 (5 bases). V dropped 1 base and J dropped 0 bases, with 10 bases sitting between them. The CDR3 consists of 16 residues. The germline V gene encodes CDR1 SGHRS and CDR2 YFSETQ. CDR3 sequence (DNA): TGCGCCAGCAGCTTGTCGGGGGGAGCAACTAATGAAAAACTGTTTTTT. It is translated as CASSLSGGATNEKLFF.

V and J are TRBV5-1 and TRBJ2-3; 7 positions match TRBD2. The germline gives CDR1 SGHRS, CDR2 YFSETQ. After removal of 0 bases from V and 5 bases from J, the junction contained 9 bases not matched to a gene. CDR3 length: 16 residues. The CDR3 here is CASSLVPAGLRDTQYF. Written as DNA, the CDR3 is TGCGCCAGCAGCTTGGTTCCAGCGGGGTTGCGAGATACGCAGTATTTT. Full variable domain (remainder filled in from reference TRBV5-1 and TRBJ2-3): KAGVTQTPRYLIKTRGQQVTLSCSPISGHRSVSWYQQTPGQGLQFLFEYFSETQRNKGNFPGRFSGRQFSNSRSEMNVSTLELGDSALYLCASSLVPAGLRDTQYFGPGTRLTVL.

The chain has TRBV28 and TRBJ2-7; 8 bases align to TRBD1. This CDR3 comprises 13 residues. Per the germline V gene, CDR1 is MDHEN and CDR2 is SYDVKM. V trimming: 6 bases; J trimming: 3 bases; junction bases outside the gene matches: 4. DNA for the CDR3: TGTGCCAGCAGGCCGGGACAGGACTACGAGCAGTACTTC. Protein product: CASRPGQDYEQYF.

This clone was seen only once. The chain links TRBV7-3 to TRBJ1-1, with TRBD1 as a possible D gene (6 bases). Germline values: CDR1 SGHTA, CDR2 FQGTGA. Trimming stripped 3 bases from V and 5 bases from J, with 19 bases between. This CDR3 has 16 residues. The CDR3: CASSFTWAGARTEAFF. In DNA form, the CDR3 reads TGTGCCAGCAGCTTCACCTGGGCGGGGGCCAGGACTGAAGCTTTCTTT.

This clone has a handful of counts. The chain carries TRBV10-3 and TRBJ1-1, with 7 bases that match TRBD1. Germline lookup yields CDR1 ENHRY and CDR2 SYGVKD. There are 13 residues in the CDR3. Trimming removed 4 bases from V and 4 bases from J; junction bases left unmatched: 3. CDR3 DNA sequence: TGTGCCATCAGTGGAGCAGGGGGCACTGAAGCTTTCTTT. Its protein is CAISGAGGTEAFF.

The chain is built from TRBV27 and TRBJ1-1, with D uncertain. The CDR3 sequence is 15 residues long. V was trimmed by 3 bases and J by 3 bases, leaving 14 bases between them. Germline assignment: CDR1 MNHEY and CDR2 SMNVEV (reference sequence). In DNA, the CDR3 is TGTGCCAGCAGTTTGGGCTCTCGGGGTTACACTGAAGCTTTCTTT. It translates to CASSLGSRGYTEAFF.

This chain uses TRBV29-1 with TRBJ2-5; a weak D match, TRBD2 (6 bases). Trimming stripped 3 bases from V and 5 bases from J, with 13 bases between. The CDR3 is 13 amino acids. Germline V gene lookup returns CDR1 SQVTM and CDR2 ANQGSEA. CDR3 DNA sequence: TGCAGCGTTGAGGCTTCTGGGGGGGAGACCCAGTACTTC. Protein: CSVEASGGETQYF.

This chain joins TRBV7-2 and TRBJ1-2, with 9 nucleotides matching TRBD1. Germline V gene sequence: CDR1 SGHTA, CDR2 FQGNSA. The V segment lost 5 bases and the J segment 4 bases; nucleotides outside the gene matches: 2. The CDR3 is 13 amino acids. The CDR3 DNA reads as TGTGCCAGCAGCCCGGACAGGGGCTATGGCTACACCTTC. Residues: CASSPDRGYGYTF.

This chain's CDR3 is CASSRDSNTEAFF. The DNA for the CDR3 is TGCGCCAGCAGCCGGGACAGCAACACTGAAGCTTTCTTT. The V and J genes are TRBV5-1 and TRBJ1-1; 7 bases are a match to TRBD1. Germline-derived CDR1 and CDR2 are SGHRS and YFSETQ. The ends lost 4 bases at V and 2 bases at J; junction bases unmatched: 2. CDR3 length: 13 residues.

The chain joins TRBV7-8 to TRBJ1-5; no clear D gene. Germline CDR1 and CDR2: SGHVS and FQNEAQ. V was shortened by 1 base and J by 1 base, with 8 bases between the two germline ends. This CDR3 spans 15 amino acids. DNA for the CDR3: TGTGCCAGCAGCTTAGTGGTTCAGAGCAATCAGCCCCAGCATTTT. It is translated as CASSLVVQSNQPQHF.

V usage is TRBV18 and J usage is TRBJ2-7; D not certain. From germline, CDR1 is KGHSH and CDR2 LQKENI. V was clipped by 5 bases and J by 0 bases, with 5 bases between them. The CDR3 is made up of 12 amino acids. Here the CDR3 DNA reads TGTGCCAGCTCAGACACCTCCTACGAGCAGTACTTC. Translation gives CASSDTSYEQYF.

J is TRBJ1-1 and V is TRBV11-2; no clear D gene. Germline CDR1 is SGHAT and CDR2 is FQNNGV. Trimming removed 1 base from V and 1 base from J, with 4 bases in between. This CDR3 is built from 13 residues. CDR3 in DNA: TGTGCCAGCAGCTTAGGGGCGAACACTGAAGCTTTCTTT. As protein: CASSLGANTEAFF.

This clone appeared a single time. The chain uses TRBV6-5 and TRBJ1-3; perhaps TRBD1 as D (6 bases). Germline lookup yields CDR1 MNHEY and CDR2 SVGAGI. Trimming left V 6 bases short and J 4 bases short, with 10 bases between. This CDR3 spans 13 amino acids. The CDR3 nucleotides read TGTGCCAGCAGACAGGGTTTAGGAAACACCATATATTTT. Its protein product is CASRQGLGNTIYF.

The chain has TRBV5-5 and TRBJ2-3; no firm D call. From germline, CDR1 is SGHKS and CDR2 YYEKEE (reference sequence). V lost 4 bases to trimming and J lost 0 bases, with 9 bases between them. The CDR3 is 14 residues long. The CDR3 nucleotides read TGTGCCAGCAGCCTGGCTAGTAGCACAGATACGCAGTATTTT. This gives the protein CASSLASSTDTQYF.